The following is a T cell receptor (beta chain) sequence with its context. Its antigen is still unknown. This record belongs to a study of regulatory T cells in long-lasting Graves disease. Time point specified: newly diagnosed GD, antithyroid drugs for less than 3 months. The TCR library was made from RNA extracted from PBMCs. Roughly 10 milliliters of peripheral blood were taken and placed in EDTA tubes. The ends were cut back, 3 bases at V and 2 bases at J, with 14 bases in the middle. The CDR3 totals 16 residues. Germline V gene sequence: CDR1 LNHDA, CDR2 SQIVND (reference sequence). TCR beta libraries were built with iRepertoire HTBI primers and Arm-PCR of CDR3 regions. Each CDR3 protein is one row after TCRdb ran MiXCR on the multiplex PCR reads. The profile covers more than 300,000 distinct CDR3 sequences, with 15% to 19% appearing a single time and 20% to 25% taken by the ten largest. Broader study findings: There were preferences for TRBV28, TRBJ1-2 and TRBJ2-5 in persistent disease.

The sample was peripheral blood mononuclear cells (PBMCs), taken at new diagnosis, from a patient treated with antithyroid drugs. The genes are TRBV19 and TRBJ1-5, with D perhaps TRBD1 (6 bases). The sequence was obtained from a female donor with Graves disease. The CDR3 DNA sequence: TGTGCCAGTAGTATGGGGGCAGGGGATGGCAATCAGCCCCAGCATTTT. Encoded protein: CASSMGAGDGNQPQHF.